This T cell receptor beta chain was sequenced for a study of tumor-infiltrating lymphocytes in primary liver carcinoma. At the level of the study: The cohort consisted of patients whose primary liver carcinoma was surgically resected.

A constant-region primer primed TCR beta cDNA synthesis from around 500 ng of total RNA. Libraries of TCR beta came from three nested multiplex PCR rounds with slightly modified ARM-PCR. Running ten to eleven cycles apiece, the first two PCR rounds relied on TRBV1-TRBV30 forward primers together with a C-beta reverse primer. From the multiplex PCR reads, TCRdb called clonotypes with MiXCR, one entry per CDR3 protein. The table has about 300,000 distinct CDR3 sequences, 65% seen once; the top ten hold more than 8.5%. About this clonotype: A much larger clone lies one base from this, so it may be a read error.

Both blood RNA, taken from unsorted whole blood, and germline DNA were extracted. V was trimmed by 6 bases and J by 9 bases, leaving 12 bases between them. CDR1 is MDHEN, CDR2 SYDVKM, per germline. The CDR3 runs to 12 residues. This TCR was recovered from a man aged 35-49 years with primary liver carcinoma and hepatitis B virus infection. The rearrangement uses TRBV28 and TRBJ2-1; D not resolved. Sequencing input: peripheral blood. CDR3 region: CASSLVSAEQFF. For the CDR3, the DNA is TGTGCCAGCAGCCTAGTCTCGGCTGAGCAGTTCTTC.